Here is one TCR beta chain with its context. The table lists this clonotype with a few counts. It lacks a known antigen. One base away there is no much larger clone; base qualities are not given. The cysteine opens and the phenylalanine closes a CDR3 of 16 amino acids. Only the CDR3 region is kept as DNA, spanning 48 bases read in frame from base 1. V has 2 bases trimmed and J has 8 bases trimmed; junction bases matching no gene number 12. TCR cDNA was made using 5'RACE template switching, a step that added a universal primer site and unique molecular identifiers. Priming for cDNA synthesis came from both the TCR alpha and TCR beta constant segments. Library amplification involved two PCR steps, and the second step added sample barcodes and sequencing adapters. Sequencing of libraries was done on Illumina HiSeq 2500 (2x100 bp) or NovaSeq (2x150 bp). Concerning the study's data processing: MIGEC was used to demultiplex reads and collapse the reads into UMI consensus sequences, and MiXCR was used for V(D)J alignment. Using edgeR on replicate PBMC samples, clonotypes were called vaccine-responding if FDR was below 0.01 and the log2 fold change was above 5 up to day 15. CD4 or CD8 identity was assigned to each bulk clonotype according to whether the clonotype was present at higher abundance in the sequenced CD4 repertoire or the sequenced CD8 repertoire. Through fastp at Q25 and MiXCR, TCRdb rebuilt clones from the public reads, retaining in-frame beta chains. Each entry is one CDR3 protein sequence, shown with its most common DNA and genes. The V and J calls and clone size are TCRdb's, not the authors'. The sample table contains just under 600,000 distinct CDR3 sequences; only one count was recorded for around an eighth of them. The ten largest clones add up to more than 12% of the sample.

This entry is derived from a study of T cells after yellow fever vaccination (dated by TCRdb to the late 2010s). Turning to the overall study: Libraries from fractions with low cell numbers were prepared with the SMART-Seq v4 Ultra Low Input RNA kit. To track T-cell clones before and after primary and booster YFV17D yellow fever vaccination, bulk TCR alpha and beta repertoires were sequenced longitudinally. Two healthy male donors made up the cohort, one aged 18 to 29 years and the other aged 30 to 39 years. Blood was drawn at multiple timepoints before and after primary and secondary immunization, with bulk PBMC replicates and cell subsets isolated. What the authors observed across the whole study: After the booster, most clones that had expanded after primary vaccination were detected again (around 97% of CD4 and around nine tenths of CD8), suggesting broad maintenance of memory. Because only two donors were included in the study, the extent to which the findings can be generalized is limited. A small share of clonotypes was detected in both CD4 and CD8 compartments, with the overlap likely arising from convergent recombination. Compared with the primary T-cell response, the secondary T-cell response was weaker but faster, peaking on day 5 rather than day 15. FACS-sorted repertoires could contain abundant contaminating clonotypes from the bulk population, so computational filtering was required.

This specimen's treatment or condition label, interpreted: live attenuated yellow fever vaccine strain. Two biological replicates of bulk PBMCs were collected at each blood-draw timepoint. PBMCs were isolated from peripheral blood using a standard Ficoll-Paque protocol. RNA was extracted with TriZol from bulk PBMCs, CD4 and CD8 fractions, and dextramer-positive and dextramer-negative fractions. The chain was built from TRBV12-3 or TRBV12-4 and TRBJ2-1; TRBD2 agrees with 7 junctional bases. The source was PBMCs, collected on the day of the yellow fever booster vaccination. The source is a man younger than 45 who received the YFV17D yellow fever vaccine. The CDR3 region has the sequence CASSLTAGAALYEQFF. The nucleotide sequence is given as TGTGCCAGCAGTTTAACGGCGGGAGCTGCCCTCTATGAGCAGTTCTTC.